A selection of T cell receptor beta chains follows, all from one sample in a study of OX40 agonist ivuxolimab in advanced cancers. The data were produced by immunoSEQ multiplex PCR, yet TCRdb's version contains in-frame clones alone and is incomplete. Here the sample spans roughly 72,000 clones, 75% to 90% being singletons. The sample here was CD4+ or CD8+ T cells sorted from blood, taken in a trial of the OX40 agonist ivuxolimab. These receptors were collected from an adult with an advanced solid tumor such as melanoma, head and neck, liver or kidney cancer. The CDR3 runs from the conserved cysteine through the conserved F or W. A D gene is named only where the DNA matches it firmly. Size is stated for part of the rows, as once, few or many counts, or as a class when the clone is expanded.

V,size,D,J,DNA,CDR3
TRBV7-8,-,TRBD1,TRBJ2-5,TGTGCCAGCAGCTTAGGCGGAGACAGGGGAGAGACCCAGTACTTC,CASSLGGDRGETQYF
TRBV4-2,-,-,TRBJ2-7,TGTGCCAGCAGCTCCCGTACAGGGAGCGACGAGCAGTACTTC,CASSSRTGSDEQYF
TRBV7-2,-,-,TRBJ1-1,TGTGCCAGCAGCTTAGCGCAATATAGGGGGAACACTGAAGCTTTCTTT,CASSLAQYRGNTEAFF
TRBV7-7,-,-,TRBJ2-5,TGTGCTAGCAGCTTGAATTGGCGAGAGACCCAGTACTTC,CASSLNWRETQYF
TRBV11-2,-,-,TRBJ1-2,TGTGCCAGCAGCTTCAACGCGGGGGAAGGGGGCTACACCTTC,CASSFNAGEGGYTF
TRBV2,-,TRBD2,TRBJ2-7,TGTGCCAGCAGCCCTACTAGCGCCCGAGGCGAGCAGTACTTC,CASSPTSARGEQYF
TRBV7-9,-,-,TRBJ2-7,TGTGCCAGCAGTTTACCTTTTCTCAGGGGGGACGAGCAGTACTTC,CASSLPFLRGDEQYF
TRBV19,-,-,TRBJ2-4,TGTGCCAGTAGTGCTAGTTGGGAGGACAAAAACATTCAGTACTTC,CASSASWEDKNIQYF
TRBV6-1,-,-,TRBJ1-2,TGTGCCAGCAGTGAAGGGTTGGCCCTCTTCAACTATGGCTACACCTTC,CASSEGLALFNYGYTF
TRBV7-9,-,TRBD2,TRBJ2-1,TGTGCCAGCAGACCCGCCTCTCTGGCGGGAGGCTCCTACAATGAGCAGTTCTTC,CASRPASLAGGSYNEQFF
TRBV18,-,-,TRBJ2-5,TGTGCCAGCTCACCAATTCTTCCAAACCTTCAAGAGACCCAGTACTTC,CASSPILPNLQETQYF
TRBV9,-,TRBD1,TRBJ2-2,TGTGCCAGCGGCCGACAGGGGGGAAACACCGGGGAGCTGTTTTTT,CASGRQGGNTGELFF
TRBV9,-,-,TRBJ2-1,TGTGCCAGCAGCGTTAATCCGGGGACCCCCCCCAATGAGCAGTTCTTC,CASSVNPGTPPNEQFF
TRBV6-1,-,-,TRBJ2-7,TGTGCCAGCAGTGATTTAGAACAGGATTCCTACGAGCAGTACTTC,CASSDLEQDSYEQYF
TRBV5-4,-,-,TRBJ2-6,TGTGCCAGCAGCTCGCCGAACTCTGGGGCCAACGTCCTGACTTTC,CASSSPNSGANVLTF
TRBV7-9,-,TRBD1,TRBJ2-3,TGTGCCAGCACCCTCCCGGGACAGAGCACAGATACGCAGTATTTT,CASTLPGQSTDTQYF
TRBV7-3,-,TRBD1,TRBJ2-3,TGTGCCAGCAGCTTACAGGGGGCGTCATCAGATACGCAGTATTTT,CASSLQGASSDTQYF
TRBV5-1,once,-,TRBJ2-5,TGCGCCAGCAGCTTGAATACCTTGGACGGTCCCCAAGAGACCCAGTACTTC,CASSLNTLDGPQETQYF
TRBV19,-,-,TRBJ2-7,TGTGCCAGCGAGGGGGACACCGAATACGAGCAGTACTTC,CASEGDTEYEQYF
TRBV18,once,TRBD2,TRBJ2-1,TGTGCCAGCTCACCTTCCTTAGCGGGAGGCGGGGATGAGCAGTTCTTC,CASSPSLAGGGDEQFF
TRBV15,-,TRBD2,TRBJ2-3,TGTGCCACCAGCAGAGACCTAGCGGGAGAACGGGCGCAGTATTTT,CATSRDLAGERAQYF
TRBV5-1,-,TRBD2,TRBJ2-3,TGCGCCAGCACCCAACTAGGGTTATCGACTAGCGGGGGGCCCACAGATACGCAGTATTTT,CASTQLGLSTSGGPTDTQYF
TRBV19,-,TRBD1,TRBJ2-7,TGTGCCAGTAGTCGTCAAAGGACAGGGTCCTACGAGCAGTACTTC,CASSRQRTGSYEQYF
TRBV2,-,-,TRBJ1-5,TGTGCCAGCAGTCAAGAGGGACAGCCCCAGCATTTT,CASSQEGQPQHF
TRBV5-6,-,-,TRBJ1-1,TGTGCCAGCAGCTTGGTTAAGGTCGGGGACACTGAAGCTTTCTTT,CASSLVKVGDTEAFF
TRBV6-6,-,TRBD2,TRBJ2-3,TGTGCCAGCAGTTACATAGCGGGGGGCAGGGGTACGCAGTATTTT,CASSYIAGGRGTQYF
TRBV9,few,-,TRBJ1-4,TGTGCCAGCAGCGTATATGAGGGGTGGAGTGAAAAACTGTTTTTT,CASSVYEGWSEKLFF
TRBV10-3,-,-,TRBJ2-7,TGTGCCATCAGTCCCGGGCCCGCTTACGAGCAGTACTTC,CAISPGPAYEQYF
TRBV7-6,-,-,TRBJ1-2,TGTGCCAGCAGTAACAGGGATGGCTACACCTTC,CASSNRDGYTF
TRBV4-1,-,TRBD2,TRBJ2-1,TGCGCCAGCAGCCAAGCCCTGGGGCGGGGGGCCTCCTACAATGAGCAGTTCTTC,CASSQALGRGASYNEQFF
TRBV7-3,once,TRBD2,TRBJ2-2,TGTGCCAGCAGCGCCGGAGCGGGAGGGACCGGGGAGCTGTTTTTT,CASSAGAGGTGELFF
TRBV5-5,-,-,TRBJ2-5,TGTGCCAGCAGCTTGGGGCTCGCCGAGACCCAGTACTTC,CASSLGLAETQYF
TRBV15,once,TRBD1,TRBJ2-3,TGTGCCACCAGCAGTGTGACAGGGGGCCGGGGCACAGATACGCAGTATTTT,CATSSVTGGRGTDTQYF
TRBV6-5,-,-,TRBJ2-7,TGTGCCAGCAGTTACGCGAGCGGAGCTTACTACGAGCAGTACTTC,CASSYASGAYYEQYF
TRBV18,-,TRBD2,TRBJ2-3,TGTGCCAGCTCACCACGGCTAGCGGGGGCGATTACTAGCACAGATACGCAGTATTTT,CASSPRLAGAITSTDTQYF
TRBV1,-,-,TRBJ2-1,TGCACCAGCAGCCGGAAAGTAGGACTAGCGGGAGTTGCAGGTGAGCAGTTCTTC,CTSSRKVGLAGVAGEQFF
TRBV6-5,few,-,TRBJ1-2,TGTGCCAGCAGAACGGGGGATGGCTACACCTTC,CASRTGDGYTF
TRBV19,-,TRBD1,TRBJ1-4,TGTGCCAGTACCTTGACAGGGGATAATGAAAAACTGTTTTTT,CASTLTGDNEKLFF
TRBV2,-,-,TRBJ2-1,TGTGCCAGCAGTGAGGATGGACTCTCCTACAATGAGCAGTTCTTC,CASSEDGLSYNEQFF
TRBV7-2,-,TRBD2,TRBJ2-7,TGTGCCAGCAGCCCTGTCGGCCAGCGGGGTAGGACCTACGAGCAGTACTTC,CASSPVGQRGRTYEQYF
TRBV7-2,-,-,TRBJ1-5,TGTGCCAGCAGCTCCTCAGACGGGAATCAGCCCCAGCATTTT,CASSSSDGNQPQHF
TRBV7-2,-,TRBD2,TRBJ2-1,TGTGCCAGCAGCTTAGTTCCTAGCGGGAGCCATGAGCAGTTCTTC,CASSLVPSGSHEQFF
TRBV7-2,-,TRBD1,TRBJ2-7,TGTGCCAGCAGCTTAGTGCTTACGGGACAGATCAACTTC,CASSLVLTGQINF
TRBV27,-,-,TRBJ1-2,TGTGCCAGCAGTTTAGACCGTAACTATGGCTACACCTTC,CASSLDRNYGYTF
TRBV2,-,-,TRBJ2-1,TGTGCCAGCAGTAGTGACTTTAGCTCCTACAATGAGCAGTTCTTC,CASSSDFSSYNEQFF
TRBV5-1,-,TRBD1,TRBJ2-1,TGCGCCAGCAGCCCCGGGACAGGGGTAGGGGAGCAGTTCTTC,CASSPGTGVGEQFF
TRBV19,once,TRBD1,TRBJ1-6,TGTGCCAGTAGTGATGGGGACAGGGGTGTCTATAATTCACCCCTCCACTTT,CASSDGDRGVYNSPLHF
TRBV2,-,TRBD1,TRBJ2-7,TGTGCCAGCGCCCGGGACAGGGGAATCTACGAGCAGTACTTC,CASARDRGIYEQYF
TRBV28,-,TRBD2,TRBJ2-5,TGTGCCAGCAGTTTATTTCGGCCCTCCGGGGGGGAGACCCAGTACTTC,CASSLFRPSGGETQYF
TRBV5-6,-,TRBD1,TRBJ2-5,TGTGCCAGCAGCTTTCAACAGGGGATAGGGACCCAGTACTTC,CASSFQQGIGTQYF
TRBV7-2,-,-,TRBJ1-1,TGTGCCAGCAGCCCCCAGGCAGGGCGGGGGTTAGCGGACACTGAAGCTTTCTTT,CASSPQAGRGLADTEAFF